The 16 T cell receptor beta chains given below trace back to one sample, sequenced in a study of blood T cells in healthy people across ages. Primed by a sample-barcoded 5' primer and a J-beta primer mix, a second PCR proceeded for about 7 to 11 cycles. TCRdb redid the calling of the 5' RACE reads with MiXCR, one entry per CDR3 protein. Altogether roughly 800,000 distinct CDR3 sequences are present, nearly 60% being singletons, with the ten largest covering 22%. Sequencing was carried out using blood. The origin of the receptors is a young man in good health.

This clonotype occurred a few times. This sequence joins TRBV20-1 and TRBJ2-7, with TRBD1 as a possible D gene (5 bases). This CDR3 region has 14 residues. Germline values: CDR1 DFQATT, CDR2 SNEGSKA (reference sequence). Trimming shortened V by 3 bases and J by 1 base, and 13 bases separated the two germline ends. The DNA of the CDR3 is TGCAGTGCTAGTCCGGCAGGGTTTTCCTACGAGCAGTACTTC. It encodes CSASPAGFSYEQYF.

Only one count was recorded for this clonotype. The chain recombines TRBV6-2 or TRBV6-3 with TRBJ1-2; 9 bases match TRBD1. V lost 7 bases and J lost 7; bases outside the gene matches: 7. Looked up from germline, CDR1 is MNHEY and CDR2 is SVGEGT. The CDR3 runs to 13 residues. The CDR3 region is CASIGTGGSGYTF. CDR3 sequence (DNA): TGTGCCAGCATAGGTACAGGGGGCTCTGGCTACACCTTC.

The chain joins TRBV4-1 to TRBJ2-7; TRBD2 is a possible D gene (6 bases). Germline V gene sequence: CDR1 MGHRA, CDR2 YSYEKL. CDR3 length: 15 amino acids. V lost 4 bases and J lost 5, with 18 bases in between. The CDR3 coding sequence is TGCGCCAGCAGCCCCCGTTACGGGAGCACCCACGAGCAGTACTTC. Amino acid sequence: CASSPRYGSTHEQYF.

The chain combines TRBV20-1 with TRBJ1-5, with 8 bases fitting TRBD1. The germline V gene encodes CDR1 DFQATT and CDR2 SNEGSKA (reference sequence). The CDR3 is made up of 15 amino acids. V dropped 3 bases and J dropped 9; count of bases not matched to a gene: 13. The CDR3 DNA is TGCAGTGCTAGTACCGGGACAGGCCCCAATGCGCCCCAGCATTTT. It yields the protein CSASTGTGPNAPQHF.

The genes are TRBV4-1 and TRBJ2-7; D unclear. The CDR3 is made up of 15 amino acids. The germline CDR1 and CDR2 sequences are MGHRA and YSYEKL. Deletions cut 1 base from V and 2 bases from J, with 12 bases between. CDR3 DNA sequence: TGCGCCAGCAGCCAAGTATGGACCCCTGCCTACGAGCAGTACTTC. This sequence encodes CASSQVWTPAYEQYF.

A few counts support this clonotype. The chain couples TRBV11-2 to TRBJ2-1, with 7 bases fitting TRBD1. In germline, CDR1 is SGHAT, CDR2 FQNNGV. The junction had 8 bases not matched to a gene; V was cut back by 4 bases and J by 8 bases. The CDR3 contains 14 residues. The CDR3 DNA is TGTGCCAGCAGCTCCGGACAGGCCTGGCATGAGCAGTTCTTC. Protein sequence: CASSSGQAWHEQFF. The full variable domain, with the rest looked up from reference TRBV11-2 and TRBJ2-1, is EAGVAQSPRYKIIEKRQSVAFWCNPISGHATLYWYQQILGQGPKLLIQFQNNGVVDDSQLPKDRFSAERLKGVDSTLKIQPAKLEDSAVYLCASSSGQAWHEQFFGPGTRLTVL.

A remark on this clonotype: Just one base apart from a much larger clone, this may be a read error. Given the absence of the conserved phenylalanine or tryptophan at the CDR3 end, a read error is likely. The CDR3 DNA sequence: TGTGCCAGCAGCCCGGGGACTAGCGGGGCCTACGAGCAGTACTTA. This translates into CASSPGTSGAYEQYL. The gene calls are TRBV4-2 and TRBJ2-7; TRBD2 aligns across 13 bases. Trimming removed 4 bases from V and 2 bases from J; junction bases left unmatched: 2. CDR1 is LGHNA, CDR2 YNFKEQ, per germline. The CDR3 sequence is 15 residues long.

V is TRBV7-2 and J is TRBJ1-5; 7 nucleotides match TRBD1. CDR3 size: 14 residues. Germline loops: CDR1 SGHTA, CDR2 FQGNSA. V shed 1 base, J shed 6 bases, and the junction held 3 bases outside the gene matches. This CDR3 reads CASSLDRGGQPQHF. Written as DNA, the CDR3 is TGTGCCAGCAGCTTAGACAGGGGTGGTCAGCCCCAGCATTTT.

This clonotype has more than one count but fewer than ten. The V gene is TRBV11-2, the J gene TRBJ2-3; tentative D call: TRBD1 (5 bases). The CDR3 consists of 13 residues. Per germline, CDR1 SGHAT and CDR2 FQNNGV. V lost 5 bases to trimming and J lost 4 bases, with 10 bases between them. The CDR3 spells CASSQSGSDTQYF. The CDR3 DNA reads as TGTGCCAGCAGCCAATCAGGGTCAGATACGCAGTATTTT. Full variable domain (rest looked up from reference TRBV11-2 and TRBJ2-3): EAGVAQSPRYKIIEKRQSVAFWCNPISGHATLYWYQQILGQGPKLLIQFQNNGVVDDSQLPKDRFSAERLKGVDSTLKIQPAKLEDSAVYLCASSQSGSDTQYFGPGTRLTVL.

This chain connects TRBV29-1 to TRBJ2-3; TRBD2 agrees at 7 bases. The CDR3 is 12 amino acids. Germline CDR1 is SQVTM and CDR2 is ANQGSEA. V was pared by 5 bases and J by 1 base, with 0 bases of the junction left unmatched. Here the CDR3 reads CSVSGGTDTQYF. CDR3 DNA: TGCAGCGTTAGCGGGGGCACAGATACGCAGTATTTT.

This clonotype was recorded many times. A much larger clonotype is one base distant, so this may be a read error. The rearrangement joins TRBV7-2 to TRBJ2-1; D unclear. The J call is doubtful: the DNA matches TRBJ2-7 better. Per germline, CDR1 SGHTA and CDR2 FQGNSA. The length of the CDR3 is 15 residues. The CDR3 region has the DNA TGTGCCAGCAGCTTGACTCCCAGCTCCTACAATGAGCAGTACTTC. The encoded protein is CASSLTPSSYNEQYF.

This chain connects TRBV27 to TRBJ2-5; no reliable D call. The DNA end is more similar to TRBJ2-7, so the J call may be wrong. Germline CDR1 and CDR2: MNHEY and SMNVEV (reference sequence). CDR3 length: 15 residues. CDR3 DNA sequence: TGTGCCAGCAGTTTAAGAGTGGGAAGGATCTACGAGCAGTACTTC. The encoded protein is CASSLRVGRIYEQYF.

This clonotype occurred a few times. The chain uses TRBV4-3 and TRBJ2-4; the D is unclear. V shed 0 bases and J shed 3 bases, with 12 bases lying between them. In germline, CDR1 is LGHNA, CDR2 YSLEER. CDR3 size: 16 residues. The CDR3 here is CASSQDLTSHKNIQYF. The CDR3, as DNA: TGCGCCAGCAGCCAAGATCTAACCTCCCACAAAAACATTCAGTACTTC.

The V gene is TRBV7-9, the J gene TRBJ2-4; 7 bases agree with TRBD2. The J call is doubtful: the DNA matches TRBJ2-7 better. In germline, CDR1 is SEHNR, CDR2 FQNEAQ (reference sequence). The CDR3 covers 14 residues. This chain's CDR3 is CASSLIFGGSEQYF. The DNA for the CDR3 is TGTGCCAGCAGCTTAATATTCGGGGGGTCCGAGCAGTACTTC.

This chain uses TRBV6-6 with TRBJ2-5, with TRBD2 matching 8 bases. The CDR3 contains 14 residues. V shed 7 bases and J 2 bases; nucleotides not matched to a gene: 6. The germline gives CDR1 MNHNY, CDR2 SVGAGI (reference sequence). The CDR3 region is CASTYGTRQETQYF. The DNA for the CDR3 is TGTGCCAGCACCTACGGGACTAGGCAAGAGACCCAGTACTTC.

This clonotype was detected a few times. The J gene is TRBJ2-3, the V gene TRBV20-1, with D possibly TRBD2 on 5 matching bases. The CDR3 loop spans 13 amino acids. Trimming left V 3 bases short and J 2 bases short, with 9 bases between. From germline, CDR1 is DFQATT and CDR2 SNEGSKA (reference sequence). This CDR3 reads CSASSGPTDTQYF. The DNA for the CDR3 is TGCAGTGCTAGCAGCGGTCCCACAGATACGCAGTATTTT.